The clone carrying this T cell receptor beta chain was observed a few times. Its antigen is as yet unknown. This sample stems from a study of T-cell memory formation after mild COVID-19. Across the whole study: In these data, TCR clusters were largely donor specific.

CDR1 DFQATT and CDR2 SNEGSKA come from the germline V gene (reference sequence). The CDR3 is 13 amino acids. The germline V and J ends were trimmed by 1 base and 4 bases, with 7 bases remaining between them. 5'RACE primed at constant segments yielded TCR alpha and TCR beta cDNA libraries bearing sample barcodes and UMIs. TCRdb itself ran the 5' RACE reads through MiXCR, one entry per CDR3 protein. Of about 410,000 distinct CDR3 sequences in the sample, less than 25% were seen once. Study observations and caveats: SARS-CoV-2 specificity of second-wave clones peaking day 37 was unconfirmed.

The rearrangement links TRBV20-1 to TRBJ1-4; no definite D call. The source material was PBMCs or a T cell subset sorted from them (not recorded which). This TCR derives from an adult woman who had mild COVID-19 (a few samples of this study predate the infection). Cell type and time point are not known. The CDR3 sequence is CSARVVLNEKLFF. CDR3 nucleotides: TGCAGTGCTAGAGTAGTCCTTAATGAAAAACTGTTTTTT.